The source of this TCR beta chain is a study of vaccination effects on CD4 cells after COVID-19. In the case of this clone: The target antigen is unknown.

Notes on the study in general: Marked contraction was observed in infection-induced and vaccine-induced clones late after vaccination. Common cold coronavirus cross-reactivity was shown by only 1 of 255 vaccine-induced clones in healthy vaccinees.

The CDR3 length is 14 residues. Germline V lookup: CDR1 SGHRS, CDR2 YFSETQ. Trimming shortened V by 0 bases and J by 4 bases, and 10 bases separated the two germline ends. The table came from immunoSEQ multiplex PCR; TCRdb's copy has only in-frame clones and leaves some out. In the table there are 35,000 to 55,000 clones, roughly four fifths of which are singletons. With the ViraFEST assay, the study expanded antigen-specific CD4+ T cells using viral peptide pools, then sequenced them. Isolation of CD4+ T cells took place after approximately 10 days of culture. Prior SARS-CoV-2 infection was absent in the vaccine recipients, as shown by negative nucleocapsid antibodies. Half-medium changes using IL-2 medium occurred on days 3 and 7.

This material consisted of CD4+ T cells from PBMCs cultured with SARS-CoV-2 spike peptides, taken before COVID-19 vaccination. The rearrangement joins TRBV5-1 to TRBJ1-2, with D tentatively TRBD1 (5 bases). The clonotype comes from a human donor who received a COVID-19 vaccine. The CDR3 spells CASSLGGTGYGYTF. The DNA for the CDR3 is TGCGCCAGCAGCTTGGGAGGGACCGGCTATGGCTACACCTTC.